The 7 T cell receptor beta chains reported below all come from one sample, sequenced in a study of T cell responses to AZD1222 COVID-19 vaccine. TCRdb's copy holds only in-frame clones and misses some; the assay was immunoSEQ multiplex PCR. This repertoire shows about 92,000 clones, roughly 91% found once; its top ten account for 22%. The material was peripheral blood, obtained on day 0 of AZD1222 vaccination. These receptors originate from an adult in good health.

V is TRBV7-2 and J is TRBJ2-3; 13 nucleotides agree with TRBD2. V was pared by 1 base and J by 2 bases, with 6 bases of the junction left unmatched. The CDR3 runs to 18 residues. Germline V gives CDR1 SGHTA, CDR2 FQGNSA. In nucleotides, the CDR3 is TGTGCCAGCAGCTTAGTACTAGCGGGGGGGCGTGACACAGATACGCAGTATTTT. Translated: CASSLVLAGGRDTDTQYF. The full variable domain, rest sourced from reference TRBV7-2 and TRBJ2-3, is GAGVSQSPSNKVTEKGKDVELRCDPISGHTALYWYRQSLGQGLEFLIYFQGNSAPDKSGLPSDRFSAERTGGSVSTLTIQRTQQEDSAVYLCASSLVLAGGRDTDTQYFGPGTRLTVL.

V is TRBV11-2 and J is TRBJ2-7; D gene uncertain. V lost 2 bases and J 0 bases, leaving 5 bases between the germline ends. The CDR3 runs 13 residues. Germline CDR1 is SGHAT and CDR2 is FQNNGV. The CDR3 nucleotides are TGTGCCAGCAGCTTACAGAGCTCCTACGAGCAGTACTTC. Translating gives CASSLQSSYEQYF.

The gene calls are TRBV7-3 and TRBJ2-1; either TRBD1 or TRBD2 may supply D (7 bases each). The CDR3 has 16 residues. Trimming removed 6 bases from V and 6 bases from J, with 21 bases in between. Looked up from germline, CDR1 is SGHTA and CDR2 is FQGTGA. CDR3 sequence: CASSQTGTKRGNEQFF. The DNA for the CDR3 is TGTGCCAGCAGTCAGACAGGGACCAAGCGGGGCAATGAGCAGTTCTTC.

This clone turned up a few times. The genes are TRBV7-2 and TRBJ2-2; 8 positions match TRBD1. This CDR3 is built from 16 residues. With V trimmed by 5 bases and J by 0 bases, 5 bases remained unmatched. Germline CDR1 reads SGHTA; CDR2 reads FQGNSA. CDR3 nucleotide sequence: TGTGCCAGCAGCCCCCGGACAGGGACGAACACCGGGGAGCTGTTTTTT. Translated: CASSPRTGTNTGELFF.

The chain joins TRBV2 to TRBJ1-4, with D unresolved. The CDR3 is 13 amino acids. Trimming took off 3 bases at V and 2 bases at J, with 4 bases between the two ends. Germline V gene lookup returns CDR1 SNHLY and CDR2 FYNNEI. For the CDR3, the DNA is TGTGCCAGCAGTGAGTGGACTAATGAAAAACTGTTTTTT. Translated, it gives CASSEWTNEKLFF.

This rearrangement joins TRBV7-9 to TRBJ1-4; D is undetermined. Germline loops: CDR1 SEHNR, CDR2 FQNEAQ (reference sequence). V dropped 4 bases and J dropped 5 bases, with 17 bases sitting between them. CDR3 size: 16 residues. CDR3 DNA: TGTGCCAGCAGCTCGATTAATGCGGGTCTGAATGAAAAACTGTTTTTT. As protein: CASSSINAGLNEKLFF.

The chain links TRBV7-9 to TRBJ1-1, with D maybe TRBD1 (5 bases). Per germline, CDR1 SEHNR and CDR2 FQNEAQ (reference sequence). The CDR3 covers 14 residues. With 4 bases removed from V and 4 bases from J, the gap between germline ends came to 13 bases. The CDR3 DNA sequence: TGTGCCAGCAGCTCCCAGCCAGGGCTCACTGAAGCTTTCTTT. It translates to CASSSQPGLTEAFF.